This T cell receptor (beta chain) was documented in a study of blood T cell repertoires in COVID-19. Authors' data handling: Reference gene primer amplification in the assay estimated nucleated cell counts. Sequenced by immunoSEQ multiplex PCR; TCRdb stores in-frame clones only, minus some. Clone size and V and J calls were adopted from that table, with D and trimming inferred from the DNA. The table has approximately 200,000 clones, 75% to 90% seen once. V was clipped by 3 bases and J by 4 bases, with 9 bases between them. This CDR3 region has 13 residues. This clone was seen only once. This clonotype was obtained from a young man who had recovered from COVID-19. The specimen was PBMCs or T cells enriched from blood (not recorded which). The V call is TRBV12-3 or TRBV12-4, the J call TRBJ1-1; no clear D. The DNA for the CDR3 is TGTGCCAGCAGTTTCGGTGAGGGCACTGAAGCTTTCTTT. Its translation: CASSFGEGTEAFF.